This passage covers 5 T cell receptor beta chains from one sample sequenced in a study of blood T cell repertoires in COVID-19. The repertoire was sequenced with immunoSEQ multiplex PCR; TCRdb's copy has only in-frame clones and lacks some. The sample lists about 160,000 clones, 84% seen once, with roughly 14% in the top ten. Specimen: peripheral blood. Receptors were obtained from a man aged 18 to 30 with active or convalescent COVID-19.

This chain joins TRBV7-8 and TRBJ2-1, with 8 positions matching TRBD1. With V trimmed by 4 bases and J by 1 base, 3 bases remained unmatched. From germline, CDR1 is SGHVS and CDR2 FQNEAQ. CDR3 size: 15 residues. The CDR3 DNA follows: TGTGCCAGCAGCTCGGACAGGGTTTCCTACAATGAGCAGTTCTTC. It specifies CASSSDRVSYNEQFF.

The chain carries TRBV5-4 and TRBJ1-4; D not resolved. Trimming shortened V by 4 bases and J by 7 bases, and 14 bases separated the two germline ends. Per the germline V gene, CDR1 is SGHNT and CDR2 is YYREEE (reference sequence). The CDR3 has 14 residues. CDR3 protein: CASSPSSRVEKLFF. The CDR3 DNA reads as TGTGCCAGCAGCCCTTCCTCTCGGGTTGAAAAACTGTTTTTT. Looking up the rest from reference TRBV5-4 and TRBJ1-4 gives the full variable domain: ETGVTQSPTHLIKTRGQQVTLRCSSQSGHNTVSWYQQALGQGPQFIFQYYREEENGRGNFPPRFSGLQFPNYSSELNVNALELDDSALYLCASSPSSRVEKLFFGSGTQLSVL.

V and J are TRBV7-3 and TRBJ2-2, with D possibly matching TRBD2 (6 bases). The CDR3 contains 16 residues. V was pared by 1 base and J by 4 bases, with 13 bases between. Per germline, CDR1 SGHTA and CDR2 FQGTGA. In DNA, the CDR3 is TGTGCCAGCAGCTTAAACGGCCCAGCGGGCACCGGGGAGCTGTTTTTT. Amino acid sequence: CASSLNGPAGTGELFF. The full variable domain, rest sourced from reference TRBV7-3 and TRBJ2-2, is GAGVSQTPSNKVTEKGKYVELRCDPISGHTALYWYRQSLGQGPEFLIYFQGTGAADDSGLPNDRFFAVRPEGSVSTLKIQRTERGDSAVYLCASSLNGPAGTGELFFGEGSRLTVL.

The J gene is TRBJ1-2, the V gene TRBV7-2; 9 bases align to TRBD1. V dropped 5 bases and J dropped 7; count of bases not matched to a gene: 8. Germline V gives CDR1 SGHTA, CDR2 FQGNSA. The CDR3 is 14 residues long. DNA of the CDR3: TGTGCCAGCAGCGATAAGACAGGGGGTGGTGGCTACACCTTC. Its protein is CASSDKTGGGGYTF.

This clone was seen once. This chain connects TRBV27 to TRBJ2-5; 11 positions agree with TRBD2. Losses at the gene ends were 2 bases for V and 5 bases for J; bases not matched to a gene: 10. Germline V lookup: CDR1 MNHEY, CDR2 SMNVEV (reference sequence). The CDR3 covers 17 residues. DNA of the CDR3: TGTGCCAGCAGTTTAAGCGGGGCTAGCGGGAGGTTGGAGACCCAGTACTTC. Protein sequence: CASSLSGASGRLETQYF.